The source of this TCR beta chain is a study of T cell changes during pregnancy in multiple sclerosis. This CDR3 is built from 13 residues. Germline V CDR1 and CDR2: SNHLY, FYNNEI. The V end was cut by 0 bases, the J end by 5 bases, with 8 bases between. The method was immunoSEQ multiplex PCR; TCRdb's version includes in-frame clones alone and lacks a portion of them. The table shows about 70,000 clones, with roughly 94% occurring only once. This TCR derives from a female donor with multiple sclerosis, enrolled in a pregnancy study. The material was peripheral blood, obtained in the third trimester of pregnancy. V gene TRBV2 combines with J gene TRBJ2-7, with a weak D call TRBD2 (5 bases). CDR3 residues: CASSEAGSHEQYF. The DNA of the CDR3 is TGTGCCAGCAGTGAAGCGGGGAGCCACGAGCAGTACTTC.